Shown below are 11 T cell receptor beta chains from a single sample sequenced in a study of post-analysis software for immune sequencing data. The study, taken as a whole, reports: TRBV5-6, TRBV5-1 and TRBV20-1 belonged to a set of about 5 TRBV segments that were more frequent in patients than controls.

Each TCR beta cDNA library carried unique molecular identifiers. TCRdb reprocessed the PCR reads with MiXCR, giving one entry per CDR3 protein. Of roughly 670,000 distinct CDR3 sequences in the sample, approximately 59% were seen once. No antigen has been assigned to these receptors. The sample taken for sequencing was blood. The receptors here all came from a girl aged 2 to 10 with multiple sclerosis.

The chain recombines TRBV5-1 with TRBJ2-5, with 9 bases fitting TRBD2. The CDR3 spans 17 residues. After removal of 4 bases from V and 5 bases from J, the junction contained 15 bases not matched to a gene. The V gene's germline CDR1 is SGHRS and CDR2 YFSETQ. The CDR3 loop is CASSPNTPGLANETQYF. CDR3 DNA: TGCGCCAGCAGCCCTAATACCCCGGGACTAGCAAATGAGACCCAGTACTTC.

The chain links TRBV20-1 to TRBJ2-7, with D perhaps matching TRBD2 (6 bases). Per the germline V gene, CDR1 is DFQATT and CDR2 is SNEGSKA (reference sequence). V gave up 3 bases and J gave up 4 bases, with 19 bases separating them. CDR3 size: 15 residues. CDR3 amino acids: CSARGALEGPYEQYF. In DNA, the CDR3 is TGCAGTGCTAGGGGTGCCTTGGAGGGCCCATACGAGCAGTACTTC.

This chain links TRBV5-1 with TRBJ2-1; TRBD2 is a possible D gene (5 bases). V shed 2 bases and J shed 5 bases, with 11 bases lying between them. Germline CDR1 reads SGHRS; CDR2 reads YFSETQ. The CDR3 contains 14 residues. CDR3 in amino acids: CASSLLGKDNEQFF. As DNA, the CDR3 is TGCGCCAGCAGCTTACTAGGAAAGGACAATGAGCAGTTCTTC.

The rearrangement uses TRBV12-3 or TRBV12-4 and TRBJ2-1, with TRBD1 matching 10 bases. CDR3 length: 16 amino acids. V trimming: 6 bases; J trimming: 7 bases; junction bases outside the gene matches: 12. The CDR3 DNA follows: TGTGCCAGCAGCCCTGGAACGACAGGGGGCCGGAATGAGCAGTTCTTC. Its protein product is CASSPGTTGGRNEQFF.

The chain's CDR3 is CASSSAEGGFSYNEQFF. The CDR3 DNA reads TGTGCCAGCAGCTCCGCGGAAGGGGGCTTCTCCTACAATGAGCAGTTCTTC. V gene TRBV7-2 combines with J gene TRBJ2-1; 7 nucleotides line up with TRBD1. The CDR3 sequence is 17 residues long. Unmatched junction bases numbered 9, after V lost 4 bases and J lost 0 bases. From germline, CDR1 is SGHTA and CDR2 FQGNSA.

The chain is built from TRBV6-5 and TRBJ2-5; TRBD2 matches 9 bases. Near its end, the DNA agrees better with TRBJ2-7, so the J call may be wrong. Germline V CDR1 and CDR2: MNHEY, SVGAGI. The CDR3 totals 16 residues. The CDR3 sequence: CASRRVAGASIHEQYF. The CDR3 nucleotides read TGTGCCAGCAGGAGGGTAGCGGGAGCTTCAATCCACGAGCAGTACTTC.

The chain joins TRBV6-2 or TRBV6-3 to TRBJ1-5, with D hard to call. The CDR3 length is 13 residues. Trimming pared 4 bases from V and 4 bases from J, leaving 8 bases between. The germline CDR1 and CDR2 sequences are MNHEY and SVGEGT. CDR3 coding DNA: TGTGCCAGCAGTTTAACGACAAATCAGCCCCAGCATTTT. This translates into CASSLTTNQPQHF.

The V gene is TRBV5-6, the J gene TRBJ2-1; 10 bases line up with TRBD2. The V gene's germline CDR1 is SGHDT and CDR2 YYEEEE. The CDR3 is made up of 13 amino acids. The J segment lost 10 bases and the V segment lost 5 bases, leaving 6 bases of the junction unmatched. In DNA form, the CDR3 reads TGTGCCAGCAGTTCGGGACTAGCGTACGAGCAGTTCTTC. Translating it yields CASSSGLAYEQFF.

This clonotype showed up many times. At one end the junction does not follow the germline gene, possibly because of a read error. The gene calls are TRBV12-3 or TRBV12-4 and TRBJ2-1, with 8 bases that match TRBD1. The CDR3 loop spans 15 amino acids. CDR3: CASSLDRGSYNEQFF. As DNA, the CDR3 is TGTGCCAGCAGCTTAGACAGGGGCTCCTACAATGAGCAGTTCTTC.

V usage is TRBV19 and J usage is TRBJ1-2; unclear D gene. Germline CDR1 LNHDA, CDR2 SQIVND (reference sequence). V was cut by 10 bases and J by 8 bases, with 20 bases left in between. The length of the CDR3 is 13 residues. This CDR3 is CAISEQPFLGYTF. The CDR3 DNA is TGTGCCATTTCCGAACAGCCCTTCTTGGGCTACACCTTC.

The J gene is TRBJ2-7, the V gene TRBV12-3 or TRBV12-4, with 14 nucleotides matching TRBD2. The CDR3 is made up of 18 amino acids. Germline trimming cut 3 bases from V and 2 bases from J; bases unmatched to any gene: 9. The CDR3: CASSFGLAGGVITYEQYF. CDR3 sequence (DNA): TGTGCCAGCAGTTTCGGACTAGCGGGAGGCGTCATTACCTACGAGCAGTACTTC.